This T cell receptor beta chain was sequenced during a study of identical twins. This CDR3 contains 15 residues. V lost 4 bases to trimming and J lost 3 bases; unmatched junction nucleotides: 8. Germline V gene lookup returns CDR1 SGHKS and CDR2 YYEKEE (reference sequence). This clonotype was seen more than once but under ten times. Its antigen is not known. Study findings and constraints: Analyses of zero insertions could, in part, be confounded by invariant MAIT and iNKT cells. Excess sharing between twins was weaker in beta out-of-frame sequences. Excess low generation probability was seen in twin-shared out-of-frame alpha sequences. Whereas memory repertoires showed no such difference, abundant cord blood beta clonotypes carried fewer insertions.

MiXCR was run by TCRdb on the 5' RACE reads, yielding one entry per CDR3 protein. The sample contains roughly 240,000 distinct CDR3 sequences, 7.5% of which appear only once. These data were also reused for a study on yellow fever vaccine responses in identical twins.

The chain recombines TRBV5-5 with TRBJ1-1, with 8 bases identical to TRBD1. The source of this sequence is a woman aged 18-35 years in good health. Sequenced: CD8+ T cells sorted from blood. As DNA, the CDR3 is TGTGCCAGCAGCGCAGGGGACAGGTGGGACACTGAAGCTTTCTTT. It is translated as CASSAGDRWDTEAFF.